This record covers a single TCR beta chain. Its antigen is not yet known. No base quality values were provided; no much bigger clone lies one nucleotide off. Separate from the roughly 650-subject first cohort, the validation cohort of 95 to 150 subjects was the group to which the donors belonged. This sample stems from a study of cytomegalovirus exposure and HLA in healthy donors (dated by TCRdb to the late 2010s). About the full investigation: A later analysis indicated that the 120 validation repertoires were generated on the platform also employed for the 666 repertoires of the first cohort. The study aimed to test whether signatures of past pathogen exposure could be identified by cataloging public T cell receptors. A separate validation cohort of 100 to 150 different subjects was used in addition to the 666-subject first cohort. To predict cytomegalovirus infection status, the study combined high-throughput TCR immunosequencing, statistical association of individual TCRs with disease status, and machine learning. The paper as a whole reports these results and caveats: Cytomegalovirus status was reported to be diagnosed by the classifier with high specificity and sensitivity in both the original and validation cohorts. A later analysis found that TCRs clustered in the first cohort also tended to co-occur in the 120 validation repertoires, with more than 90% of cluster scores above 0. A total of fewer than 200 TCR beta chains were listed by the study as associated with cytomegalovirus. Across donors, most TCR sequences were observed very rarely, whereas some public TCRs were present in many individuals. A few of the identified cytomegalovirus-associated TCR beta chains were confirmed in vitro to be specific for cytomegalovirus antigens. According to the authors, the approach could potentially be generalized to other disease states and immunological phenotypes. A later analysis had no HLA typing for the validation cohort, so co-occurrence there was scored across all 130 or so repertoires.

Library method: the immunoSEQ multiplex PCR assay. On the authors' methods: A statistical classification framework was built for diagnosing cytomegalovirus status from the catalog of TCR beta chain sequences. TCRdb took over this immuneACCESS table, retaining in-frame rearrangements with V and J assigned. Such tables are incomplete; in checked studies, under half of the missing clones stem from an unresolved V gene, and the remainder is unexplained. V and J calls and clone size are as listed in that table; D and trimming were resolved from the DNA. Within this sample are roughly 150,000 clones, with 70% to 90% of them counted one time only. The biggest ten clones account for about 5.8% of the sample. Deletion took 3 bases off V and 5 bases off J, with a span of 8 bases between the germline ends. From the germline V gene, CDR1 is SQVTM and CDR2 is ANQGSEA. The cysteine opens and the phenylalanine closes a CDR3 of 12 amino acids. CDR3 DNA only is kept here, 36 bases in frame from base 1.

The source material was PBMCs. The rearranged chain carries TRBV29-1 and TRBJ2-1; the D gene is unclear. The TCR was taken from a woman aged 30 to 39 in good health and CMV-seronegative. CDR3 protein: CSVEIGNNEQFF. The sequenced DNA is TGCAGCGTTGAGATAGGGAACAATGAGCAGTTCTTC.